The sequence of this T cell receptor (beta chain) was determined in a study of cytomegalovirus exposure and HLA in healthy donors. The CDR3 length is 15 residues. The germline V gene encodes CDR1 SGHDT and CDR2 YYEEEE. Trimming at V came to 4 bases and at J to 2 bases, leaving 4 bases not matched to a gene. TCRdb keeps only in-frame clones here, not all; method: immunoSEQ multiplex PCR. The table shows 110,000 or so clones, with approximately 86% occurring only once. This TCR was sampled from a man between 18 and 29 years old in good health and CMV-seropositive. Sequencing used PBMCs. The gene calls are TRBV5-6 and TRBJ1-5; 9 positions agree with TRBD1. DNA for the CDR3: TGTGCCAGCAGCCGGACAGGGGAGGGCAATCAGCCCCAGCATTTT. Its translation: CASSRTGEGNQPQHF.